Presented here are 15 T cell receptor beta chains from one specimen sequenced in a study of T cell changes during pregnancy in multiple sclerosis. Only in-frame clones appear in the TCRdb table, and some are missing; sequencing was by immunoSEQ multiplex PCR. This sample carries around 62,000 clones, about 90% of them seen once, and the ten largest clones take roughly 2.2%. The material was peripheral blood, obtained in the second trimester of pregnancy. These TCRs come from a female donor in good health, enrolled as a control in a pregnancy study.

The CDR3 reads CASSLASGSGEQFF. The CDR3 nucleotides read TGTGCCAGCAGCTTGGCTAGCGGGAGTGGTGAGCAGTTCTTC. V is TRBV7-2 and J is TRBJ2-1; 10 bases agree with TRBD2. The CDR3 is 14 residues long. Germline values: CDR1 SGHTA, CDR2 FQGNSA. The trim removed 3 bases at V and 9 bases at J, leaving 5 bases unmatched.

This chain links TRBV28 with TRBJ1-1, with D possibly TRBD1 on 5 matching bases. CDR3 length: 12 residues. Germline lookup yields CDR1 MDHEN and CDR2 SYDVKM. V was clipped by 8 bases and J by 7 bases, with 14 bases between them. CDR3 bases: TGTGCCAGCCCGAACCCCCAGGGTGAAGCTTTCTTT. Protein sequence: CASPNPQGEAFF.

This clone was picked up one time. V is TRBV7-2 and J is TRBJ2-7; 12 nucleotides match TRBD2. V was clipped by 5 bases and J by 4 bases; unmatched bases: 3. Germline CDR1 and CDR2: SGHTA and FQGNSA. There are 14 residues in the CDR3. The CDR3 bases are TGTGCCAGCAGCCACGGACTAGCGGGATACGAGCAGTACTTC. Translated: CASSHGLAGYEQYF. Based on the CDR3 plus reference TRBV7-2 and TRBJ2-7, the full variable domain is GAGVSQSPSNKVTEKGKDVELRCDPISGHTALYWYRQSLGQGLEFLIYFQGNSAPDKSGLPSDRFSAERTGGSVSTLTIQRTQQEDSAVYLCASSHGLAGYEQYFGPGTRLTVT.

The chain recombines TRBV7-8 with TRBJ2-3; 7 bases map to TRBD2. Germline CDR1 SGHVS, CDR2 FQNEAQ. This CDR3 is 15 amino acids long. Unmatched junction bases numbered 7, after V lost 3 bases and J lost 4 bases. CDR3 sequence reads: CASSFSGTTSDTQYF. The DNA for the CDR3 is TGTGCCAGCAGCTTCAGCGGGACTACCTCAGATACGCAGTATTTT.

The chain links TRBV5-4 to TRBJ2-7; 9 bases agree with TRBD2. Germline-derived CDR1 and CDR2 are SGHNT and YYREEE (reference sequence). V lost 0 bases, J lost 7 bases, and 8 bases stayed unmatched. This CDR3 has 15 amino acids. DNA of the CDR3: TGTGCCAGCAGCTTGGCTCCTAGCGGGGTCGGGGAGCAGTACTTC. As protein: CASSLAPSGVGEQYF.

The J gene is TRBJ2-5, the V gene TRBV19; unclear D gene. The germline V and J ends were trimmed by 3 bases and 5 bases, with 7 bases remaining between them. This CDR3 has 12 amino acids. Germline assignment: CDR1 LNHDA and CDR2 SQIVND (reference sequence). CDR3 nucleotides: TGTGCCAGTAGTATGGTAGCTGAGACCCAGTACTTC. Protein product: CASSMVAETQYF.

The chain couples TRBV28 to TRBJ2-6, with D unclear. The CDR3 length is 14 residues. Germline V gives CDR1 MDHEN, CDR2 SYDVKM. Trimming left V 2 bases short and J 0 bases short, with 2 bases between. CDR3: CASSLRSGANVLTF. The DNA for the CDR3 is TGTGCCAGCAGTTTACGCTCTGGGGCCAACGTCCTGACTTTC.

The J gene is TRBJ1-6, the V gene TRBV27, with TRBD1 matching 8 bases. The germline gives CDR1 MNHEY, CDR2 SMNVEV (reference sequence). The CDR3 has 14 residues. J lost 10 bases, V lost 6 bases, and 8 bases had no gene match. The CDR3 nucleotides are TGTGCCAGCAGCCTGGACAGGGAAACGTCACCCCTCCACTTT. It encodes CASSLDRETSPLHF.

The chain uses TRBV12-1 and TRBJ2-6; whether TRBD1, the table's D call, matches the DNA was not checked. TRBV12-1 is given as a pseudogene. This CDR3 spans 15 amino acids. CDR3 protein: CASSATGPGANVLTF. CDR3 in DNA: TGTGCCAGCAGCGCGACAGGGCCCGGGGCCAACGTCCTGACTTTC.

This sequence joins TRBV28 and TRBJ1-1; 8 bases align to TRBD1. Germline values: CDR1 MDHEN, CDR2 SYDVKM. The ends lost 4 bases at V and 5 bases at J; junction bases unmatched: 3. The CDR3 has 13 amino acids. DNA for the CDR3: TGTGCCAGCAGTTCTGGACAGGGAACTGAAGCTTTCTTT. Translation: CASSSGQGTEAFF.

The genes are TRBV19 and TRBJ1-2; 7 bases agree with TRBD1. CDR1 is LNHDA, CDR2 SQIVND, per germline (reference sequence). The V segment lost 0 bases and the J segment 2 bases; nucleotides outside the gene matches: 0. The CDR3 sequence is 14 residues long. Here the CDR3 reads CASSIETGNYGYTF. The CDR3 DNA sequence: TGTGCCAGTAGTATAGAGACAGGGAACTATGGCTACACCTTC.

The gene calls are TRBV2 and TRBJ1-1; D remains ambiguous. This CDR3 contains 12 residues. Per the germline V gene, CDR1 is SNHLY and CDR2 is FYNNEI. V lost 4 bases and J 6 bases, leaving 9 bases between the germline ends. Here the CDR3 DNA reads TGTGCCAGCAGTGGAGGAGGCCCTGAAGCTTTCTTT. It specifies CASSGGGPEAFF.

The chain combines TRBV7-9 with TRBJ2-5; TRBD1 aligns across 8 bases. This CDR3 contains 15 residues. Germline CDR1 SEHNR, CDR2 FQNEAQ (reference sequence). J was trimmed by 4 bases and V by 3 bases; bases with no gene match: 7. The CDR3 loop is CASSFSRTGLETQYF. The CDR3 nucleotides read TGTGCCAGCAGCTTTTCCCGGACAGGGTTAGAGACCCAGTACTTC.

This chain joins TRBV5-1 and TRBJ2-1; no definite D call. The V gene lost 0 bases and the J gene lost 0 bases, with 13 bases spanning the gap. This CDR3 spans 17 amino acids. Per the germline V gene, CDR1 is SGHRS and CDR2 is YFSETQ. CDR3 nucleotide sequence: TGCGCCAGCAGCTTGGCTGGGCATTCGAGCTCCTACAATGAGCAGTTCTTC. It codes for CASSLAGHSSSYNEQFF. Full variable domain (rest looked up from reference TRBV5-1 and TRBJ2-1): KAGVTQTPRYLIKTRGQQVTLSCSPISGHRSVSWYQQTPGQGLQFLFEYFSETQRNKGNFPGRFSGRQFSNSRSEMNVSTLELGDSALYLCASSLAGHSSSYNEQFFGPGTRLTVL.

The V gene is TRBV6-1, the J gene TRBJ2-2, with TRBD1 as a possible D gene (6 bases). The germline V and J ends were trimmed by 10 bases and 3 bases, with 18 bases remaining between them. This CDR3 has 15 amino acids. From germline, CDR1 is MNHNS and CDR2 SASEGT. The CDR3 reads CATPLGQGDTGELFF. DNA of the CDR3: TGTGCCACCCCGCTGGGACAAGGGGACACCGGGGAGCTGTTTTTT.